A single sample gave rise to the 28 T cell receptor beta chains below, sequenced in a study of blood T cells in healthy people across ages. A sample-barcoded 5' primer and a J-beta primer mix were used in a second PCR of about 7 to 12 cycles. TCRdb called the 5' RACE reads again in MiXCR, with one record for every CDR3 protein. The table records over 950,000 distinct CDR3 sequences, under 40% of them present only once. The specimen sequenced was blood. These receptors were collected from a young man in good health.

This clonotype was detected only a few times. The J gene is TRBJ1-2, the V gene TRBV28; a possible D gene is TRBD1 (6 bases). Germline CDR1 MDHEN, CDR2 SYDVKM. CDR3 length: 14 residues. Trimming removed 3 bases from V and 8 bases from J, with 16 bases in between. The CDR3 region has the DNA TGTGCCAGCAGTTTTATAGAACAGGGTGCGGGCTACACCTTC. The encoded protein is CASSFIEQGAGYTF.

The CDR3 sequence: CASSLDVGPSGYGYTF. The CDR3 DNA sequence: TGTGCCAGCAGCTTAGATGTTGGGCCGTCCGGCTATGGCTACACCTTC. The rearrangement links TRBV7-2 to TRBJ1-2; D is unclear. CDR1 is SGHTA, CDR2 FQGNSA, per germline. The germline V and J ends were trimmed by 1 base and 4 bases, with 16 bases remaining between them. The CDR3 totals 16 residues. Together with reference TRBV7-2 and TRBJ1-2, the CDR3 gives the full variable domain: GAGVSQSPSNKVTEKGKDVELRCDPISGHTALYWYRQSLGQGLEFLIYFQGNSAPDKSGLPSDRFSAERTGGSVSTLTIQRTQQEDSAVYLCASSLDVGPSGYGYTFGSGTRLTVV.

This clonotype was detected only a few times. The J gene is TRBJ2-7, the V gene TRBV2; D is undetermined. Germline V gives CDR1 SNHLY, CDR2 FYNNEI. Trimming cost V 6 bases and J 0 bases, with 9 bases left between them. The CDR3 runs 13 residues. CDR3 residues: CASSSRRSYEQYF. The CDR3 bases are TGTGCCAGCAGCAGCAGGCGCTCCTACGAGCAGTACTTC.

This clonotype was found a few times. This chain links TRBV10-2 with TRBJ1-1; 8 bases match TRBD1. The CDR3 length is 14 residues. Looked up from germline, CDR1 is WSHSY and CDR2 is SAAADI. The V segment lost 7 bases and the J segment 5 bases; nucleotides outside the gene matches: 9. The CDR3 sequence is CASTLGRGRTEAFF. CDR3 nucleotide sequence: TGCGCCAGCACCCTTGGCAGGGGGCGAACTGAAGCTTTCTTT.

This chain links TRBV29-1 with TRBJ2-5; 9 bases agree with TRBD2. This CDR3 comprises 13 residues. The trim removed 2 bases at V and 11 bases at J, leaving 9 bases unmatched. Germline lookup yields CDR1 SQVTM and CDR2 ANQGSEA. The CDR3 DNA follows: TGCAGCGTTGAACCTAGCGGGGACAATGAGCAGTACTTC. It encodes CSVEPSGDNEQYF.

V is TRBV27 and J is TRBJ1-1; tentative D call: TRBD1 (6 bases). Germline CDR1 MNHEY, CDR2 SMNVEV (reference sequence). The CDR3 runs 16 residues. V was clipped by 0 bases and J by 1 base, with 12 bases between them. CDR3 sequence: CASSLSPGGGNTEAFF. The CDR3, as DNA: TGTGCCAGCAGTTTATCCCCCGGGGGCGGGAACACTGAAGCTTTCTTT.

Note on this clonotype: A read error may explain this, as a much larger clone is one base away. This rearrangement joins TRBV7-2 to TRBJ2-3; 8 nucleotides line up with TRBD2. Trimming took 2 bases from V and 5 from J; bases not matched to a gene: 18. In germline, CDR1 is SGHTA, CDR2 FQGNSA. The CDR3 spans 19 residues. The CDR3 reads CTSSLRAGGVGQGRDTQYF. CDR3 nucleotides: TGTACCAGCAGCTTAAGGGCGGGGGGCGTCGGGCAGGGAAGAGATACGCAGTATTTT.

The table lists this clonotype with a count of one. This CDR3 is CASSPDVRGYTF. The CDR3 DNA is TGTGCCAGCAGCCCGGACGTTAGGGGCTACACCTTC. V usage is TRBV7-2 and J usage is TRBJ1-2, with D hard to call. Per the germline V gene, CDR1 is SGHTA and CDR2 is FQGNSA. V was cut by 5 bases and J by 8 bases, with 12 bases left in between. The CDR3 sequence is 12 residues long. The entire variable domain, with the rest obtained from reference TRBV7-2 and TRBJ1-2, is as follows: GAGVSQSPSNKVTEKGKDVELRCDPISGHTALYWYRQSLGQGLEFLIYFQGNSAPDKSGLPSDRFSAERTGGSVSTLTIQRTQQEDSAVYLCASSPDVRGYTFGSGTRLTVV.

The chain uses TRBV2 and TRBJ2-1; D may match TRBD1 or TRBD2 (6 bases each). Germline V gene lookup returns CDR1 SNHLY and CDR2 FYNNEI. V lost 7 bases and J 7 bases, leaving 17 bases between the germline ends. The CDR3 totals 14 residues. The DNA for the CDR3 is TGTGCCAGCAAAACAGGGACTCGAGCGAATGAGCAGTTCTTC. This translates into CASKTGTRANEQFF.

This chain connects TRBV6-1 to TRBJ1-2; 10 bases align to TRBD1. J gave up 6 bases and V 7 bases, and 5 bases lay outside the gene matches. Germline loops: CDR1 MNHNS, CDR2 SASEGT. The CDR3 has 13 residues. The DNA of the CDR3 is TGTGCCAGCAAGACAGGGGGCACGGATGGCTACACCTTC. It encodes CASKTGGTDGYTF.

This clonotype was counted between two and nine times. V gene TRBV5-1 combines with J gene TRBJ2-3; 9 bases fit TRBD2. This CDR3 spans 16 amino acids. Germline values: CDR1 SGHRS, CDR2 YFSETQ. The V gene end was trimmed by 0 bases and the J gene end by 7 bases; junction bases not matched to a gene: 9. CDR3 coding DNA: TGCGCCAGCAGCTTGGGGTCGGGGACTAGCCCAAATACGCAGTATTTT. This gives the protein CASSLGSGTSPNTQYF. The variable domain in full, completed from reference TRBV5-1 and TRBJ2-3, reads KAGVTQTPRYLIKTRGQQVTLSCSPISGHRSVSWYQQTPGQGLQFLFEYFSETQRNKGNFPGRFSGRQFSNSRSEMNVSTLELGDSALYLCASSLGSGTSPNTQYFGPGTRLTVL.

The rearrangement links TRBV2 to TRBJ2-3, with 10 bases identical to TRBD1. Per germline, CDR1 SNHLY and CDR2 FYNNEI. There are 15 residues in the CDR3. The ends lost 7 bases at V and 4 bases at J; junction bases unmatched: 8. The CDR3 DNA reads TGTGCCAGCACCCCGTGGGACAGGGGACCAGATACGCAGTATTTT. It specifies CASTPWDRGPDTQYF. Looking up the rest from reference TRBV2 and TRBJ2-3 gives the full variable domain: EPEVTQTPSHQVTQMGQEVILRCVPISNHLYFYWYRQILGQKVEFLVSFYNNEISEKSEIFDDQFSVERPDGSNFTLKIRSTKLEDSAMYFCASTPWDRGPDTQYFGPGTRLTVL.

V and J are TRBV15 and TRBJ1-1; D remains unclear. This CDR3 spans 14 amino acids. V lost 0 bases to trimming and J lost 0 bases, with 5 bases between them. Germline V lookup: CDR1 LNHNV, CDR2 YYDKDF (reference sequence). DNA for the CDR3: TGTGCCACCAGCAGAGATCAGGTGAACACTGAAGCTTTCTTT. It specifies CATSRDQVNTEAFF.

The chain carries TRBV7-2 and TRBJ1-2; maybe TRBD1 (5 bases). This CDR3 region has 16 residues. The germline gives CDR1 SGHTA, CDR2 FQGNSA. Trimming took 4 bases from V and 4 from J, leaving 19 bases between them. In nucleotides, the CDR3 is TGTGCCAGCAGCTCGCTGAAAGGGGAATGGAGCTATGGCTACACCTTC. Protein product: CASSSLKGEWSYGYTF.

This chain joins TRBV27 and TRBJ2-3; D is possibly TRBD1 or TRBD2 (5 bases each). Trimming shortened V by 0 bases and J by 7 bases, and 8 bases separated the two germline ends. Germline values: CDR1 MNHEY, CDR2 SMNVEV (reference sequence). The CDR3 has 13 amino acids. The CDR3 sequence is CASSLSGDHTQYF. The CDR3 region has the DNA TGTGCCAGCAGTTTATCCGGGGACCATACGCAGTATTTT.

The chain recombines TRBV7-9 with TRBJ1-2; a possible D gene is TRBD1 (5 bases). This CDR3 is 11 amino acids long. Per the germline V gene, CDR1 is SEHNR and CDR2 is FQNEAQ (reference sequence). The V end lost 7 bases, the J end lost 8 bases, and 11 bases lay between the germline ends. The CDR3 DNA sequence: TGTGCCAGCACCGAAGCAGGGGGCTACACCTTC. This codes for CASTEAGGYTF.

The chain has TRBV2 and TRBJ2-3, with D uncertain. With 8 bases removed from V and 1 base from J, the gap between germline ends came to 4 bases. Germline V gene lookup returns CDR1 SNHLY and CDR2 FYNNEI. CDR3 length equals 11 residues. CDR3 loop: CASDRTDTQYF. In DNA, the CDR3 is TGTGCCAGCGACCGCACAGATACGCAGTATTTT.

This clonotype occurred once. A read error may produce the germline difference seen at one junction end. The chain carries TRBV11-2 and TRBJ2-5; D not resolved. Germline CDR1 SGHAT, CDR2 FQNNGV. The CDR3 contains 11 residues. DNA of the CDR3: TGCCAGCAGCTCAAGAGGGAGACCCAGTACTTC. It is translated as CQQLKRETQYF.

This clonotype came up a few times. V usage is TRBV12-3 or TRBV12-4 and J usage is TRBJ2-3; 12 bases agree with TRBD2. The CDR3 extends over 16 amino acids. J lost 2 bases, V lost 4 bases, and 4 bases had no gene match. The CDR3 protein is CASSSGTSGYTDTQYF. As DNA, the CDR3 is TGTGCCAGCAGTTCGGGGACTAGCGGGTACACAGATACGCAGTATTTT.

As DNA, the CDR3 is TGTGCCAGCAACGAGAATTCACCCCTCCACTTT. This gives the protein CASNENSPLHF. V is TRBV6-1 and J is TRBJ1-6; D is unclear. The V end lost 7 bases, the J end lost 7 bases, and 5 bases lay between the germline ends. Germline lookup yields CDR1 MNHNS and CDR2 SASEGT. This CDR3 region has 11 residues.

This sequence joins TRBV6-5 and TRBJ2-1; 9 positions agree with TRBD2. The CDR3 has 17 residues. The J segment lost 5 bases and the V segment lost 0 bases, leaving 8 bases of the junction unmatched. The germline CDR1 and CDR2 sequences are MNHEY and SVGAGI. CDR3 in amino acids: CASSYSYQRGVDNEQFF. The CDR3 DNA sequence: TGTGCCAGCAGTTACTCGTATCAGCGGGGGGTAGACAATGAGCAGTTCTTC.

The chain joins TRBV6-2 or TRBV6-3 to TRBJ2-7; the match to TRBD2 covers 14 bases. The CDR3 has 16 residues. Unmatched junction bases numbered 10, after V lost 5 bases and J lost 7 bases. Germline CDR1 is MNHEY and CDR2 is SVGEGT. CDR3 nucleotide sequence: TGTGCCAGCAGTCCGACTAGCGGGGGGGCATACAATGAGCAGTACTTC. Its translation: CASSPTSGGAYNEQYF.

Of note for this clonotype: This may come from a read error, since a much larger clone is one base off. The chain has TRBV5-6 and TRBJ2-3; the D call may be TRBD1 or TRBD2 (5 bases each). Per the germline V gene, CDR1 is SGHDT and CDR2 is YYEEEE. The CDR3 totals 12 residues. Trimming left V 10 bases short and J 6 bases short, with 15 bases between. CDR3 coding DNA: TGTGCCGGCAACGAGTGGGACGATACGCAGTATTTT. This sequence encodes CAGNEWDDTQYF.

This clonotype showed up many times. The CDR3 is CASSRLQETQYF. The CDR3 nucleotides read TGTGCCAGCAGCCGTTTACAAGAGACCCAGTACTTC. The V gene is TRBV7-7, the J gene TRBJ2-5; D call uncertain. CDR1 SSHAT and CDR2 FNYEAQ come from the germline V gene (reference sequence). The CDR3 runs to 12 residues. V lost 5 bases and J 2 bases, leaving 6 bases between the germline ends.

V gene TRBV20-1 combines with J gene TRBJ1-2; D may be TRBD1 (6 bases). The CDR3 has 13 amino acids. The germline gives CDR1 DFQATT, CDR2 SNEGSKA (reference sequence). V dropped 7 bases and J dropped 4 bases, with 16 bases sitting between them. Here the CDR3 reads CSGAGAGSYGYTF. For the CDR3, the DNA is TGCAGTGGAGCAGGGGCAGGTAGCTATGGCTACACCTTC.

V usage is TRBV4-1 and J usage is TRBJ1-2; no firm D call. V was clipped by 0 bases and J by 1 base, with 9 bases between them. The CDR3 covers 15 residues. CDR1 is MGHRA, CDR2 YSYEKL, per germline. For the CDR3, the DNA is TGCGCCAGCAGCCAAGATCCTGCAGTTAACTATGGCTACACCTTC. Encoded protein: CASSQDPAVNYGYTF.

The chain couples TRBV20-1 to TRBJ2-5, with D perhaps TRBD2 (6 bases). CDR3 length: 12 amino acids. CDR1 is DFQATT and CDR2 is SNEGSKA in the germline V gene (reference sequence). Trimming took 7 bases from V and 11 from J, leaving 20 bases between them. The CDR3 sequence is CSVRGYYNEQYF. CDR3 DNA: TGCAGTGTTCGGGGGTACTACAATGAGCAGTACTTC.

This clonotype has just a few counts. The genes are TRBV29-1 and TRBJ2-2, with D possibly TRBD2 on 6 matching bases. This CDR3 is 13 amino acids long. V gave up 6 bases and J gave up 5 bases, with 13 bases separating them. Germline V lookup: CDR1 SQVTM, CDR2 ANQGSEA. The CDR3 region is CSVGGRLTGELFF. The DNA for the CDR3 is TGCAGCGTGGGGGGACGACTTACCGGGGAGCTGTTTTTT.